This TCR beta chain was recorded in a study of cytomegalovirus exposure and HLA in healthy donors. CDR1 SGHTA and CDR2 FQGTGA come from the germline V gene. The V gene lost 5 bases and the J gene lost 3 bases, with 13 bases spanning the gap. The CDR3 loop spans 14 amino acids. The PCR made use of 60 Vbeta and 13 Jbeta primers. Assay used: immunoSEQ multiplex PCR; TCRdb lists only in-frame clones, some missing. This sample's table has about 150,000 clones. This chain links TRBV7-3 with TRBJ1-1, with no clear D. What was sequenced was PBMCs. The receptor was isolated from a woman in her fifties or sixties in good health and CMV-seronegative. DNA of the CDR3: TGTGCCAGCAGCCAAAATAGGAGGGACACTGAAGCTTTCTTT. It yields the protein CASSQNRRDTEAFF.